The 8 T cell receptor beta chains in this list originate from one sample, sequenced in a study of blood T cell repertoires in COVID-19. Only in-frame clones appear in the TCRdb table, and some are missing; sequencing was by immunoSEQ multiplex PCR. The sample has about 400,000 clones; around 90% are singletons. Sequenced: PBMCs or T cells enriched from blood (not recorded which). These receptors came from a woman between 18 and 30 years old with acute COVID-19.

This chain connects TRBV6-2 or TRBV6-3 to TRBJ2-2; 10 bases fit TRBD2. The germline V gene has CDR1 MNHEY and CDR2 SVGEGT. V trimming: 3 bases; J trimming: 6 bases; junction bases outside the gene matches: 1. This CDR3 is 14 amino acids long. The CDR3 is CASSYSGRPGELFF. CDR3 sequence (DNA): TGTGCCAGCAGTTATAGCGGGAGGCCCGGGGAGCTGTTTTTT.

The DNA of the CDR3 is TGTGCCAGCTCTGGTACGGGACAGGGTGTAAGTCAGCCCCAGCATTTT. This translates into CASSGTGQGVSQPQHF. The rearrangement uses TRBV18 and TRBJ1-5; 9 positions agree with TRBD1. The CDR3 spans 16 residues. J lost 6 bases, V lost 6 bases, and 12 bases had no gene match. Germline V lookup: CDR1 KGHSH, CDR2 LQKENI.

V gene TRBV9 combines with J gene TRBJ1-6; a weak D match, TRBD1 (6 bases). There are 14 residues in the CDR3. CDR1 SGDLS and CDR2 YYNGEE come from the germline V gene. Trimming shortened V by 3 bases and J by 7 bases, and 11 bases separated the two germline ends. The CDR3 bases are TGTGCCAGCAGCGACCGGGACAAGAATTCACCCCTCCACTTT. This codes for CASSDRDKNSPLHF.

This clone came up once. The genes are TRBV18 and TRBJ1-2, with TRBD1 identical over 11 bases. The trim removed 2 bases at V and 7 bases at J, leaving 6 bases unmatched. CDR1 KGHSH and CDR2 LQKENI come from the germline V gene. The CDR3 is 15 residues long. CDR3 in amino acids: CASSPGQGAESGYTF. CDR3 in DNA: TGTGCCAGCTCACCAGGACAGGGGGCTGAAAGTGGCTACACCTTC.

The V gene is TRBV2, the J gene TRBJ2-5; no reliable D call. Germline CDR1 and CDR2: SNHLY and FYNNEI. The CDR3 contains 13 residues. V was clipped by 10 bases and J by 4 bases, with 16 bases between them. The CDR3 bases are TGTGCCACCAGCACGAGGCCGGGAGAGACCCAGTACTTC. It codes for CATSTRPGETQYF.

The V gene is TRBV7-6, the J gene TRBJ2-7; D is undetermined. The CDR3 spans 15 residues. The V end was cut by 1 base, the J end by 1 base, with 11 bases between. The germline CDR1 and CDR2 sequences are SGHVS and FNYEAQ. The CDR3 DNA reads as TGTGCCAGCAGCTTAGTGGTCGAGGCTTCCTACGAGCAGTACTTC. It codes for CASSLVVEASYEQYF.

The V and J genes are TRBV7-9 and TRBJ2-3, with D possibly matching TRBD1 (5 bases). CDR3 size: 14 residues. Germline V CDR1 and CDR2: SEHNR, FQNEAQ (reference sequence). V was trimmed by 4 bases and J by 1 base, leaving 9 bases between them. The CDR3 spells CASSSMTGTDTQYF. The CDR3 region has the DNA TGTGCCAGCAGCTCGATGACAGGCACAGATACGCAGTATTTT. The variable domain in full, with the rest retrieved from reference TRBV7-9 and TRBJ2-3, is DTGVSQNPRHKITKRGQNVTFRCDPISEHNRLYWYRQTLGQGPEFLTYFQNEAQLEKSRLLSDRFSAERPKGSFSTLEIQRTEQGDSAMYLCASSSMTGTDTQYFGPGTRLTVL.

This sequence joins TRBV7-8 and TRBJ2-3, with TRBD2 matching over 9 bases. There are 16 residues in the CDR3. Germline trimming cut 1 base from V and 0 bases from J; bases unmatched to any gene: 2. Germline CDR1 SGHVS, CDR2 FQNEAQ. CDR3 nucleotide sequence: TGTGCCAGCAGCTTAGTTGCGGGGGGGAGCACAGATACGCAGTATTTT. This gives the protein CASSLVAGGSTDTQYF.